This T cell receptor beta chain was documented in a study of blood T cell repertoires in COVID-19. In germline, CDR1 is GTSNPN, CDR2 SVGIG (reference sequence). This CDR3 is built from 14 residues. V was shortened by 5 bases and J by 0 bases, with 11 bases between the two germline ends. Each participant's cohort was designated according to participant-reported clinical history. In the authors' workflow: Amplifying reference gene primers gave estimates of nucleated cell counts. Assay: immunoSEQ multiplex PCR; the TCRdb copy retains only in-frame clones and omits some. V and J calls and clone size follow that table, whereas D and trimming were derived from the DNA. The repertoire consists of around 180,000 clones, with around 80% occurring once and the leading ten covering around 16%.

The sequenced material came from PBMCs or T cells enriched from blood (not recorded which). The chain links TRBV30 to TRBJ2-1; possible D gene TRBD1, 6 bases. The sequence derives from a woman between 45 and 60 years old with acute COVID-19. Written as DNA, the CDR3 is TGTGCCTGGCTTCAGGGGTTCTCCTACAATGAGCAGTTCTTC. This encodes CAWLQGFSYNEQFF.